Presented here are 14 T cell receptor beta chains from one specimen sequenced in a study of cytomegalovirus exposure and HLA in healthy donors. The study ran its PCR with 60 Vbeta and 13 Jbeta primers. Profiling relied on immunoSEQ multiplex PCR, and the TCRdb table lists in-frame clones only, not all of them. The sample table includes roughly 140,000 clones. Sequencing was performed on PBMCs. These TCRs come from a man between 40 and 49 years old in good health and CMV-seronegative.

The chain is built from TRBV2 and TRBJ1-3; the D is unclear. V was pared by 6 bases and J by 0 bases, with 18 bases between. The CDR3 consists of 17 residues. Germline assignment: CDR1 SNHLY and CDR2 FYNNEI. In nucleotides, the CDR3 is TGTGCCAGCAGCGAGTACAGACATCCGAACTCTGGAAACACCATATATTTT. Its translation is CASSEYRHPNSGNTIYF.

This chain joins TRBV23-1 and TRBJ2-1; 7 bases line up with TRBD1. TRBV23-1 counts as an open reading frame of uncertain function. V shed 0 bases, J shed 4 bases, and the junction held 18 bases outside the gene matches. The CDR3 spans 20 residues. CDR3 bases: TGCGCCAGCAGTCAATCTAATTTTTCGGTAGAGGGGGCATCGTACAATGAGCAGTTCTTC. Protein sequence: CASSQSNFSVEGASYNEQFF.

The chain has TRBV9 and TRBJ1-2; D gene unclear. Germline V gene lookup returns CDR1 SGDLS and CDR2 YYNGEE. CDR3 length equals 14 residues. Trimming left V 0 bases short and J 2 bases short, with 8 bases between. CDR3 protein: CASSVVGSNYGYTF. The DNA for the CDR3 is TGTGCCAGCAGCGTAGTAGGGAGCAACTATGGCTACACCTTC.

The chain combines TRBV9 with TRBJ2-5; TRBD2 aligns across 8 bases. Per the germline V gene, CDR1 is SGDLS and CDR2 is YYNGEE. This CDR3 spans 16 amino acids. The J segment lost 1 base and the V segment lost 2 bases, leaving 7 bases of the junction unmatched. CDR3: CASSVEPGLGQETQYF. In DNA, the CDR3 is TGTGCCAGCAGCGTGGAGCCGGGACTAGGCCAAGAGACCCAGTACTTC.

This chain links TRBV7-8 with TRBJ1-4; a weak D match, TRBD1 (5 bases). Germline V gene sequence: CDR1 SGHVS, CDR2 FQNEAQ. The CDR3 has 15 residues. Trimming removed 6 bases from V and 10 bases from J, with 21 bases in between. The CDR3 here is CASSQARARGGKLFF. CDR3 sequence (DNA): TGTGCCAGCAGTCAAGCCCGGGCCCGGGGGGGAAAACTGTTTTTT. Based on the CDR3 plus reference TRBV7-8 and TRBJ1-4, the full variable domain is GAGVSQSPRYKVAKRGQDVALRCDPISGHVSLFWYQQALGQGPEFLTYFQNEAQLDKSGLPSDRFFAERPEGSVSTLKIQRTQQEDSAVYLCASSQARARGGKLFFGSGTQLSVL.

The chain recombines TRBV4-3 with TRBJ2-1; D possibly corresponds to TRBD1 (5 bases). The CDR3 length is 14 residues. Germline lookup yields CDR1 LGHNA and CDR2 YSLEER. V gave up 1 base and J gave up 8 bases, with 12 bases separating them. This chain's CDR3 is CASSQVLGVDEQFF. The CDR3 DNA is TGCGCCAGCAGCCAAGTTTTAGGGGTGGATGAGCAGTTCTTC.

The V and J genes are TRBV7-2 and TRBJ1-3; D is unresolved. The CDR3 runs to 15 residues. V gave up 0 bases and J gave up 4 bases, with 10 bases separating them. Germline V gene data show CDR1 as SGHTA and CDR2 as FQGNSA. The CDR3, as DNA: TGTGCCAGCAGCTTAGCGCCCGGCGGCGGAAACACCATATATTTT. Translation gives CASSLAPGGGNTIYF.

This sequence joins TRBV28 and TRBJ1-3; D is possibly TRBD1 (6 bases). The length of the CDR3 is 16 residues. The V and J ends lost 4 bases and 0 bases respectively, with 13 bases between them. Per germline, CDR1 MDHEN and CDR2 SYDVKM. The DNA of the CDR3 is TGTGCCAGCAGTTCAAAAACAGGGAGCTCTGGAAACACCATATATTTT. Its translation is CASSSKTGSSGNTIYF.

This rearrangement joins TRBV19 to TRBJ2-3; a weak D match, TRBD1 (6 bases). This CDR3 comprises 15 residues. Germline V lookup: CDR1 LNHDA, CDR2 SQIVND (reference sequence). The V and J ends lost 5 bases and 0 bases respectively, with 12 bases between them. The CDR3 region has the DNA TGTGCCAGTAGTCAATGGGGACAAAGCACAGATACGCAGTATTTT. Translating it yields CASSQWGQSTDTQYF.

CDR3 protein: CASAGGQPTDTQYF. The CDR3 DNA reads as TGTGCCAGCGCGGGGGGCCAGCCCACAGATACGCAGTATTTT. The J gene is TRBJ2-3, the V gene TRBV6-4; 8 bases match TRBD2. J was trimmed by 2 bases and V by 8 bases; bases with no gene match: 6. There are 14 residues in the CDR3. Germline values: CDR1 MRHNA, CDR2 SNTAGT.

The chain couples TRBV4-1 to TRBJ1-2; possible D gene TRBD1, 5 bases. The V and J ends lost 1 base and 5 bases respectively, with 14 bases between them. The CDR3 is made up of 15 amino acids. Per germline, CDR1 MGHRA and CDR2 YSYEKL. Here the CDR3 DNA reads TGCGCCAGCAGCCAAGGAGGGACTGCCGTTTATGGCTACACCTTC. Amino acid sequence: CASSQGGTAVYGYTF.

The chain is built from TRBV7-2 and TRBJ2-5; the D is unclear. V was cut by 4 bases and J by 5 bases, with 14 bases left in between. This CDR3 spans 14 amino acids. CDR1 SGHTA and CDR2 FQGNSA come from the germline V gene. This CDR3 reads CASSSRRPGETQYF. In DNA, the CDR3 is TGTGCCAGCAGCTCGCGGCGGCCCGGGGAGACCCAGTACTTC.

The CDR3 here is CASSLTTGGVDYYGYTF. For the CDR3, the DNA is TGTGCCAGCAGCTTAACGACAGGGGGAGTCGATTACTATGGCTACACCTTC. This chain uses TRBV7-2 with TRBJ1-2, with 9 nucleotides matching TRBD1. The germline gives CDR1 SGHTA, CDR2 FQGNSA. This CDR3 region has 17 residues. V shed 2 bases and J 3 bases; nucleotides not matched to a gene: 10.

The chain links TRBV6-5 to TRBJ2-5; TRBD1 matches 10 bases. The J call may be incorrect, as the DNA end agrees better with TRBJ2-7. Per germline, CDR1 MNHEY and CDR2 SVGAGI. The length of the CDR3 is 16 residues. The CDR3 nucleotides read TGTGCCAGCAGTTACTCGACCGGGACAGGGGCCTACGAGCAGTACTTC. Its protein is CASSYSTGTGAYEQYF.